The present TCR beta chain was sequenced within a study of blood T cells in healthy people across ages. RNA extraction gave at least 6 micrograms of total RNA per sample. Comments on this clonotype: The antigen remains undetermined.

Sample-barcoded 5' priming and a J-beta primer mix drove a second PCR of about 6 to 12 cycles. TCRdb fed the 5' RACE reads into MiXCR, producing one record per CDR3 protein. The table records about 1.5 million distinct CDR3 sequences, 35% to 45% of them present only once. Findings and limits, study-wide: Percentage of naive T cells showed a strong correlation with TCR beta diversity.

Germline CDR1 is MNHEY and CDR2 is SVGAGI. Trimming left V 0 bases short and J 3 bases short, with 13 bases between. The CDR3 contains 16 residues. This receptor was identified in a woman aged 18-35 years in good health. The rearrangement uses TRBV6-5 and TRBJ2-3, with D tentatively TRBD1 (5 bases). Sequencing used blood. CDR3 residues: CASSYSGYRNTDTQYF. The CDR3, as DNA: TGTGCCAGCAGTTACTCAGGCTACAGGAATACAGATACGCAGTATTTT.